Listed here are 22 T cell receptor beta chains from one sample, sequenced in a study of CD8+CD57+ T cells in acquired aplastic anemia. According to the study, genomic DNA was the template for TCR beta VDJ and CDR3 profiling. TCRdb re-derived calls from the reads in MiXCR, one entry per CDR3 protein. The table includes around 150,000 distinct CDR3 sequences, 40% to 60% detected once. Those patients picked for sequencing had displayed CD8+CD57+ cell expansion on flow cytometry. Sequencing was performed on sorted CD4+, CD8+, or CD8+CD57+ T cells (not recorded which) from PBMCs. These receptors came from a human donor with aplastic anemia.

The sample holds many counts of this clonotype. This CDR3 reads CASSLFVHQPQHF. The DNA of the CDR3 is TGTGCCAGCAGTTTATTTGTCCATCAGCCCCAGCATTTT. This chain uses TRBV27 with TRBJ1-5; D uncertain. This CDR3 is 13 amino acids long. V dropped 1 base and J dropped 5 bases, with 6 bases sitting between them. Germline CDR1 MNHEY, CDR2 SMNVEV (reference sequence).

The V gene is TRBV6-5, the J gene TRBJ2-3; the match to TRBD1 covers 9 bases. With 1 base clipped from V and 5 bases from J, the junction kept 4 bases outside the gene matches. The CDR3 is 15 residues long. Germline lookup yields CDR1 MNHEY and CDR2 SVGAGI. CDR3 in DNA: TGTGCCAGCAGTTACTGGGGACAGGGCGTAGATACGCAGTATTTT. Its translation is CASSYWGQGVDTQYF.

The CDR3, as DNA: TGTGCCAGTAGTAGCTCCGGCCAAGATTTTTATGGCTACACCTTC. Residues: CASSSSGQDFYGYTF. The gene calls are TRBV19 and TRBJ1-2; D not certain. Deletions cut 4 bases from V and 5 bases from J, with 17 bases between. CDR1 LNHDA and CDR2 SQIVND come from the germline V gene (reference sequence). The CDR3 spans 15 residues.

The chain combines TRBV10-3 with TRBJ1-1; D is unresolved. The V end lost 10 bases, the J end lost 5 bases, and 17 bases lay between the germline ends. CDR1 is ENHRY, CDR2 SYGVKD, per germline. This CDR3 is built from 13 residues. The CDR3 nucleotides read TGTGCCAGCAGAGTCCGGGGTGGAACTGAAGCTTTCTTT. Translation gives CASRVRGGTEAFF.

V and J are TRBV10-3 and TRBJ2-7; 15 bases align to TRBD2. There are 15 residues in the CDR3. V gave up 7 bases and J gave up 6 bases; unmatched junction bases: 7. Germline V gene lookup returns CDR1 ENHRY and CDR2 SYGVKD. CDR3 in DNA: TGTGCCATCACTCGACAGGGACTAGCGGGAGGCGAGCAGTACTTC. Its protein is CAITRQGLAGGEQYF.

This clonotype was observed at least ten times. The chain carries TRBV12-3 or TRBV12-4 and TRBJ2-1; a possible D gene is TRBD1 (6 bases). With 7 bases removed from V and 1 base from J, the gap between germline ends came to 14 bases. The CDR3 loop spans 15 amino acids. The CDR3 reads CASTGPRGSYNEQFF. Here the CDR3 DNA reads TGTGCCAGCACAGGTCCCAGGGGTTCCTACAATGAGCAGTTCTTC.

The chain combines TRBV11-2 with TRBJ2-3, with D uncertain. The CDR3 is made up of 17 amino acids. V was clipped by 0 bases and J by 4 bases, with 17 bases between them. Germline lookup yields CDR1 SGHAT and CDR2 FQNNGV. The CDR3 bases are TGTGCCAGCAGCTTAGACTCCAGACTCTTCTTCCCAGATACGCAGTATTTT. Encoded protein: CASSLDSRLFFPDTQYF.

The rearrangement links TRBV2 to TRBJ1-6; 7 bases line up with TRBD1. The CDR3 has 14 residues. V lost 6 bases, J lost 6 bases, and 5 bases stayed unmatched. The V gene's germline CDR1 is SNHLY and CDR2 FYNNEI. CDR3 DNA sequence: TGTGCCAGCAGAAAGACAGGGACTAATTCACCCCTCCACTTT. Translated: CASRKTGTNSPLHF.

V usage is TRBV20-1 and J usage is TRBJ2-3; either TRBD1 or TRBD2 may supply D (5 bases each). The germline V and J ends were trimmed by 4 bases and 2 bases, with 19 bases remaining between them. Germline-derived CDR1 and CDR2 are DFQATT and SNEGSKA (reference sequence). The CDR3 is 16 residues long. CDR3 sequence (DNA): TGCAGTGCTACTACCGGGACGCTTAGTCTCACAGATACGCAGTATTTT. As protein: CSATTGTLSLTDTQYF.

Concerning this clonotype: A junction end diverges from the germline sequence, so it may reflect a read error. The J gene is TRBJ1-3, the V gene TRBV7-8; D is ambiguous. Germline V lookup: CDR1 SGHVS, CDR2 FQNEAQ. The CDR3 length is 13 residues. CDR3 sequence reads: CASSQALGNTIYF. In nucleotides, the CDR3 is TGCGCCAGCAGCCAAGCCCTCGGAAACACCATATATTTT.

This clonotype was seen only once. The chain joins TRBV24-1 to TRBJ2-3, with 7 bases aligning to TRBD1. The length of the CDR3 is 16 residues. Looked up from germline, CDR1 is KGHDR and CDR2 is SFDVKD. With 6 bases clipped from V and 2 bases from J, the junction kept 10 bases outside the gene matches. The CDR3 is CATSRRQGRDTDTQYF. In nucleotides, the CDR3 is TGTGCCACCAGTCGCCGACAGGGTAGAGACACAGATACGCAGTATTTT.

Of note for this clonotype: A much larger clone lies one base from this, so it may be a read error. CDR3 bases: TGTGCCATCAGCCGGGACACATACAATGAGCAGTTCTTC. It is translated as CAISRDTYNEQFF. The rearrangement uses TRBV9 and TRBJ2-1, with D possibly TRBD1 on 6 matching bases. Per the germline V gene, CDR1 is SGDLS and CDR2 is YYNGEE. The CDR3 covers 13 residues.

V gene TRBV19 combines with J gene TRBJ1-1; D is undetermined. The germline gives CDR1 LNHDA, CDR2 SQIVND (reference sequence). Trimming took off 3 bases at V and 2 bases at J, with 7 bases between the two ends. The CDR3 has 13 amino acids. CDR3 in DNA: TGTGCCAGTAGTATGGGGTACAACACTGAAGCTTTCTTT. Protein: CASSMGYNTEAFF.

This rearrangement joins TRBV7-2 to TRBJ1-2, with 9 bases identical to TRBD1. Losses at the gene ends were 5 bases for V and 7 bases for J; bases not matched to a gene: 11. This CDR3 is 15 amino acids long. The germline gives CDR1 SGHTA, CDR2 FQGNSA. The DNA for the CDR3 is TGTGCCAGCAGCCAGATGGGACAGGGTCTTTCTGGCTACACCTTC. Protein: CASSQMGQGLSGYTF. Using reference TRBV7-2 and TRBJ1-2 for the parts outside the CDR3, the full variable domain is GAGVSQSPSNKVTEKGKDVELRCDPISGHTALYWYRQSLGQGLEFLIYFQGNSAPDKSGLPSDRFSAERTGGSVSTLTIQRTQQEDSAVYLCASSQMGQGLSGYTFGSGTRLTVV.

This clonotype was seen a few times. A much larger clone lies one base from this, so it may be a read error. The rearrangement links TRBV19 to TRBJ1-1, with 7 positions matching TRBD1. The CDR3 has 12 amino acids. Germline V gives CDR1 LNHDA, CDR2 SQIVND (reference sequence). V was pared by 7 bases and J by 6 bases, with 5 bases of the junction left unmatched. The CDR3: CASIQGGAEAFF. In nucleotides, the CDR3 is TGTGCCAGTATCCAGGGGGGAGCTGAAGCTTTCTTT.

J is TRBJ1-2 and V is TRBV29-1; the D is unclear. V gave up 1 base and J gave up 1 base, with 10 bases separating them. The germline V gene encodes CDR1 SQVTM and CDR2 ANQGSEA. CDR3 length: 14 residues. The CDR3 protein is CSVEGAALNYGYTF. The CDR3 DNA sequence: TGCAGCGTTGAAGGGGCCGCCCTTAACTATGGCTACACCTTC.

The chain recombines TRBV9 with TRBJ2-1; TRBD2 matches at 7 bases. This CDR3 has 16 amino acids. The trim removed 0 bases at V and 4 bases at J, leaving 7 bases unmatched. Per germline, CDR1 SGDLS and CDR2 YYNGEE. CDR3 DNA sequence: TGTGCCAGCAGCGTAGATATGTCTAGCGGATACAATGAGCAGTTCTTC. Translation gives CASSVDMSSGYNEQFF.

This clonotype was seen a handful of times. The chain has TRBV2 and TRBJ1-5; TRBD1 is a possible D gene (5 bases). Germline-derived CDR1 and CDR2 are SNHLY and FYNNEI. The CDR3 extends over 14 amino acids. V lost 5 bases, J lost 6 bases, and 14 bases lay in between. CDR3 in amino acids: CASSLRVESQPQHF. DNA for the CDR3: TGTGCCAGCAGTCTCAGGGTCGAAAGTCAGCCCCAGCATTTT.

The V and J genes are TRBV10-1 and TRBJ2-7, with 9 nucleotides matching TRBD2. The junction had 4 bases not matched to a gene; V was cut back by 2 bases and J by 5 bases. CDR1 and CDR2 from the germline V gene are WNHNN and SYGVQD (reference sequence). CDR3 length equals 14 residues. Here the CDR3 reads CASSERASGDEQYF. DNA of the CDR3: TGCGCCAGCAGTGAGAGGGCTAGCGGGGACGAGCAGTACTTC.

The chain combines TRBV12-3 or TRBV12-4 with TRBJ1-5; D is undetermined. V was trimmed by 5 bases and J by 3 bases, leaving 17 bases between them. This CDR3 has 16 residues. The CDR3 DNA follows: TGTGCCAGCAGTCCCAGCCCAGGTGAACCCAATCAGCCCCAGCATTTT. Its translation: CASSPSPGEPNQPQHF.

This clonotype was counted many times. The rearrangement joins TRBV24-1 to TRBJ2-1, with a tentative D call TRBD1 (6 bases). The germline CDR1 and CDR2 sequences are KGHDR and SFDVKD. Trimming stripped 0 bases from V and 7 bases from J, with 12 bases between. The CDR3 loop spans 15 amino acids. CDR3: CATSDLSVGGNEQFF. Written as DNA, the CDR3 is TGTGCCACCAGTGATTTGTCCGTAGGGGGTAATGAGCAGTTCTTC.

The sample holds many counts of this clonotype. The chain has TRBV7-3 and TRBJ2-3; D tentatively fits TRBD1 or TRBD2 (5 bases each). Germline-derived CDR1 and CDR2 are SGHTA and FQGTGA. CDR3 length: 16 residues. V lost 5 bases to trimming and J lost 2 bases, with 17 bases between them. In DNA, the CDR3 is TGTGCCAGCAGCACCGGTGAGGGGCTGAACACAGATACGCAGTATTTT. This gives the protein CASSTGEGLNTDTQYF.